What follows describes a single TCR beta chain. Its antigen is currently unknown. The CDR3 loop spans 16 amino acids. V lost 0 bases and J lost 0, with 10 bases in between. Germline CDR1 and CDR2: SGHRS and YFSETQ. The data are from a study of blood T cells in healthy people across ages. General study points: The study found more naive CD4+ cells and higher diversity in long-lived than aged donors. Correlation between TCR beta diversity and naive T cell percentage was strong.

Donation came from healthy Caucasian individuals in Russia who were aged 6 to 90. For the second PCR, which ran for about 6 to 11 cycles, a sample-barcoded 5' primer and a J-beta primer mix were used. Each TCR beta cDNA got a 12-nucleotide random molecular identifier. In TCRdb, the 5' RACE reads were re-called with MiXCR into one record per CDR3 protein. Of about 570,000 distinct CDR3 sequences listed, 27% are singletons. Material: blood. The clonotype originates from a woman between 65 and 79 years old in good health. The rearrangement joins TRBV5-1 to TRBJ2-1, with D uncertain. This CDR3 is CASSLAPTHSYNEQFF. CDR3 nucleotides: TGCGCCAGCAGCTTGGCCCCGACCCACTCCTACAATGAGCAGTTCTTC.